This T cell receptor (beta chain) stems from a study of T cell responses to AZD1222 COVID-19 vaccine. Notes on the study in general: In the spike-specific TCR repertoire, nearly half reportedly target unmutated variant regions.

CDR1 is SGHTA and CDR2 is FQGTGA in the germline V gene. Trimming cost V 5 bases and J 5 bases; bases outside gene matches: 5. The CDR3 contains 13 residues. Method: immunoSEQ multiplex PCR; TCRdb's copy keeps in-frame clones and lacks some. The repertoire holds roughly 180,000 clones, with 85% to 95% as singletons. With regard to this clone: The antigen is not known.

Combined were second doses at about 4 or about 12 weeks. This chain joins TRBV7-3 and TRBJ2-5, with 7 bases identical to TRBD1. Sequences were derived from peripheral blood, sampled 28 days after the second AZD1222 dose. The receptor comes from an adult who received the AZD1222 COVID-19 vaccine. The CDR3 DNA reads as TGTGCCAGCAGCCCGACAGGGATTGAGACCCAGTACTTC. It translates to CASSPTGIETQYF.